What follows are 16 T cell receptor beta chains derived from one specimen sequenced in a study of graft-versus-host responses after intestinal transplantation. Their antigen targets remain unknown. Sequenced by immunoSEQ multiplex PCR; TCRdb stores in-frame clones only, minus some. The top ten hold about 0.44% of the sample, which has some 90,000 clones, 85% to 95% seen once. The material was unstimulated CD8+ T cells sorted from spleen or lymph node cells, obtained before transplant. Receptors were obtained from a human donor who was the organ donor for an intestinal transplant.

The V call is TRBV6-5, the J call TRBJ2-3, with D possibly matching TRBD1 (6 bases). This CDR3 comprises 15 residues. Germline CDR1 MNHEY, CDR2 SVGAGI. V lost 2 bases, J lost 11 bases, and 20 bases lay in between. The CDR3 loop is CASSYHSGDDNGQYF. In DNA, the CDR3 is TGTGCCAGCAGTTACCACTCAGGGGACGATAATGGGCAGTATTTT.

This chain connects TRBV6-1 to TRBJ1-5, with no clear D. The CDR3 totals 15 residues. The V end was cut by 1 base, the J end by 5 bases, with 12 bases between. Per the germline V gene, CDR1 is MNHNS and CDR2 is SASEGT. Here the CDR3 reads CASSEEGAVHQPQHF. In DNA, the CDR3 is TGTGCCAGCAGTGAAGAGGGAGCTGTTCATCAGCCCCAGCATTTT.

V usage is TRBV5-5 and J usage is TRBJ2-7; a possible D gene is TRBD2 (5 bases). Deletions cut 6 bases from V and 2 bases from J, with 15 bases between. This CDR3 is built from 14 residues. Per the germline V gene, CDR1 is SGHKS and CDR2 is YYEKEE (reference sequence). CDR3 loop: CASTDWESTYEQYF. The CDR3 nucleotides are TGTGCCAGCACCGACTGGGAGAGTACCTACGAGCAGTACTTC.

The chain combines TRBV29-1 with TRBJ2-2, with D maybe TRBD1 (6 bases). The CDR3 runs to 13 residues. Trimming removed 6 bases at V and 0 bases at J, with 8 bases between. Germline loops: CDR1 SQVTM, CDR2 ANQGSEA. This CDR3 is CSVQGPNTGELFF. CDR3 coding DNA: TGCAGCGTACAGGGTCCGAACACCGGGGAGCTGTTTTTT.

This chain joins TRBV6-1 and TRBJ2-1; unclear D gene. Trimming shortened V by 5 bases and J by 4 bases, and 9 bases separated the two germline ends. CDR1 and CDR2 (germline): MNHNS, SASEGT. This CDR3 is built from 13 residues. The CDR3 nucleotides are TGTGCCAGCAGTTTGACTTCTTACAATGAGCAGTTCTTC. Its protein product is CASSLTSYNEQFF.

The chain employs TRBV29-1 and TRBJ2-2; 13 bases fit TRBD2. Germline trimming cut 7 bases from V and 4 bases from J; bases unmatched to any gene: 9. From germline, CDR1 is SQVTM and CDR2 ANQGSEA. The CDR3 is made up of 16 amino acids. The CDR3 DNA is TGCAGCGCCCTCGGGACTAGCGGGGCCTTCACCGGGGAGCTGTTTTTT. As protein: CSALGTSGAFTGELFF.

The chain carries TRBV7-9 and TRBJ2-3; 10 bases are shared with TRBD1. Germline V gene data show CDR1 as SEHNR and CDR2 as FQNEAQ (reference sequence). Losses at the gene ends were 3 bases for V and 4 bases for J; bases not matched to a gene: 4. CDR3 size: 15 residues. CDR3 bases: TGTGCCAGCAGCTTGCGGGACAGGGGACCAGATACGCAGTATTTT. It codes for CASSLRDRGPDTQYF.

About this clone itself: The same CDR3 can be traced to other DNA sequences in this sample. The chain has TRBV4-1 and TRBJ2-7; the D gene is possibly TRBD2 (5 bases). The CDR3 contains 13 residues. Trimming shortened V by 3 bases and J by 3 bases, and 9 bases separated the two germline ends. Germline assignment: CDR1 MGHRA and CDR2 YSYEKL. In DNA, the CDR3 is TGCGCCAGCAGCCAGGCTCGGGGCTACGAGCAGTACTTC. This gives the protein CASSQARGYEQYF.

This clone occurred once. The rearrangement uses TRBV6-4 and TRBJ2-1; 7 positions match TRBD2. Germline CDR1 and CDR2: MRHNA and SNTAGT. The CDR3 runs to 15 residues. V lost 3 bases and J lost 0; bases outside the gene matches: 2. The CDR3 reads CASSELASSYNEQFF. The CDR3, as DNA: TGTGCCAGCAGTGAACTAGCGAGCTCCTACAATGAGCAGTTCTTC.

The rearrangement uses TRBV11-2 and TRBJ2-1; 10 bases are shared with TRBD2. J gave up 8 bases and V 6 bases, and 7 bases lay outside the gene matches. Per germline, CDR1 SGHAT and CDR2 FQNNGV. This CDR3 region has 14 residues. The CDR3 sequence is CASSSSGGVDEQFF. CDR3 nucleotides: TGTGCCAGCAGTTCTAGCGGGGGAGTCGATGAGCAGTTCTTC.

The chain couples TRBV7-9 to TRBJ2-3; TRBD2 might be the D (6 bases). The ends were cut back, 5 bases at V and 2 bases at J, with 20 bases in the middle. Looked up from germline, CDR1 is SEHNR and CDR2 is FQNEAQ (reference sequence). The CDR3 has 17 amino acids. CDR3 in DNA: TGTGCCAGCAGCGGGTATACGGCGGGGAGTAACACAGATACGCAGTATTTT. This codes for CASSGYTAGSNTDTQYF.

V is TRBV9 and J is TRBJ2-7; a possible D gene is TRBD2 (6 bases). CDR1 is SGDLS and CDR2 is YYNGEE in the germline V gene. The V and J ends lost 3 bases and 0 bases respectively, with 13 bases between them. CDR3 size: 15 residues. This chain's CDR3 is CASSGGDGSSYEQYF. Here the CDR3 DNA reads TGTGCCAGCAGCGGGGGGGACGGTAGCTCCTACGAGCAGTACTTC.

In this sample, this clone turned up once. The chain combines TRBV19 with TRBJ1-4, with 11 bases that match TRBD1. Looked up from germline, CDR1 is LNHDA and CDR2 is SQIVND (reference sequence). Losses at the gene ends were 6 bases for V and 10 bases for J; bases not matched to a gene: 7. This CDR3 is built from 14 residues. The CDR3 spells CASSGGQGAGKLFF. The CDR3 region has the DNA TGTGCCAGTAGCGGAGGACAGGGGGCAGGAAAACTGTTTTTT.

The CDR3 reads CASSRFQDSYEQYF. CDR3 DNA: TGCGCCAGCAGCCGATTCCAGGATTCCTACGAGCAGTACTTC. The chain uses TRBV4-3 and TRBJ2-7; D gene ambiguous. CDR1 LGHNA and CDR2 YSLEER come from the germline V gene. The germline V and J ends were trimmed by 4 bases and 1 base, with 11 bases remaining between them. The CDR3 is made up of 14 amino acids.

This clone was recorded once. The rearrangement links TRBV5-8 to TRBJ1-6; D uncertain. The V gene lost 2 bases and the J gene lost 0 bases, with 9 bases spanning the gap. Germline-derived CDR1 and CDR2 are SGHTS and YDEGEE. The CDR3 loop spans 16 amino acids. CDR3 amino acids: CASSFPGSSYNSPLHF. The CDR3 nucleotides read TGTGCCAGCAGCTTCCCTGGGAGCTCCTATAATTCACCCCTCCACTTT.

This clone has only one observation. The rearrangement links TRBV27 to TRBJ2-3, with TRBD2 matching 10 bases. V dropped 4 bases and J dropped 2; count of bases not matched to a gene: 6. Germline CDR1 is MNHEY and CDR2 is SMNVEV (reference sequence). The length of the CDR3 is 16 residues. The CDR3 nucleotides read TGTGCCAGCAGTTCGCTAGCGGGGGACGACACAGATACGCAGTATTTT. It translates to CASSSLAGDDTDTQYF.